Listed below are T cell receptor beta chains from one sample, sequenced in a study of blood T cells in healthy people across ages. Via MiXCR, TCRdb re-called the 5' RACE reads, giving one row per CDR3 protein. The top ten clones hold roughly 12% of a sample with about 1.6 million distinct CDR3 sequences, about 31% of them seen once. Material for sequencing was blood. The receptors here all came from a woman aged 30 to 39 in good health. Each CDR3 is given with its conserved first and last residue. Fields, in order: J gene, D gene, CDR3 length, V gene, clone size, CDR3 protein, CDR3 DNA. A D gene is named only where the DNA matches it firmly. Clone size is shown for a subset of rows, as once, few, many or a class of expanded clone.

>TRBJ2-5|TRBD1|13|TRBV2|-
CASSEVLQGNSYF
TGTGCCAGCAGTGAAGTCTTACAGGGGAACTCGTACTTC
>TRBJ1-2|-|12|TRBV13|few
CASSRPTHGYTF
TGTGCCAGCAGCCGACCGACCCATGGCTACACCTTC
>TRBJ2-5|-|15|TRBV9|-
CASSVDLQGWKTRYF
TGTGCCAGCAGCGTAGACCTCCAGGGGTGGAAGACCCGGTACTTC
>TRBJ1-1|-|13|TRBV27|once
CASSFGGWREAFF
TGTGCCAGCAGTTTCGGGGGATGGCGGGAAGCTTTCTTT
>TRBJ2-3|TRBD2|16|TRBV9|-
CASSKGLAESTDTQYF
TGTGCCAGCAGCAAGGGACTAGCGGAAAGCACAGATACGCAGTATTTT
>TRBJ1-1|-|15|TRBV4-1|-
CASSLHSLESTEAFF
TGCGCCAGCAGCCTCCATTCCCTCGAGAGCACTGAAGCTTTCTTT
>TRBJ1-1|-|12|TRBV3-1|-
CASSSRGREAFF
TGTGCCAGCAGCTCCCGGGGCAGGGAGGCTTTCTTT
>TRBJ2-4|-|14|TRBV29-1|-
CSVERHLAKNIQYF
TGCAGCGTTGAACGACACCTAGCCAAAAACATTCAGTACTTC
>TRBJ2-5|TRBD2|15|TRBV28|-
CASGPGGKYQETQYF
TGTGCCAGCGGACCCGGGGGGAAGTACCAAGAGACCCAGTACTTC
>TRBJ2-1|TRBD2|15|TRBV5-1|-
CASSFPTSGRGEQFF
TGCGCCAGCAGCTTCCCGACTAGCGGGAGGGGTGAGCAGTTCTTC
>TRBJ2-1|-|13|TRBV6-2/TRBV6-3|few
CASSRVVAGEQFF
TGTGCCAGCTCCCGGGTGGTAGCAGGTGAGCAGTTCTTC
>TRBJ1-1|-|13|TRBV6-2/TRBV6-3|-
CASRVQVNTEAFF
TGTGCCAGCAGAGTACAGGTGAACACTGAAGCTTTCTTT
>TRBJ2-3|-|16|TRBV7-2|-
CASSPGRGRTTDTQYF
TGTGCCAGCAGCCCCGGTCGGGGGAGGACCACAGATACGCAGTATTTT
>TRBJ1-1|-|13|TRBV20-1|-
CSARAGPNTEAFF
TGCAGTGCTAGGGCCGGACCGAACACTGAAGCTTTCTTT
>TRBJ2-4|-|12|TRBV29-1|-
CSVVLGKNIQYF
TGCAGCGTTGTTCTAGGTAAAAACATTCAGTACTTC
>TRBJ1-3|-|15|TRBV12-3/TRBV12-4|once
CASRGAGSSGNTIYF
TGTGCCAGCAGAGGAGCAGGGAGCTCTGGAAACACCATATATTTT
>TRBJ1-2|-|15|TRBV5-1|-
CASSSSSVINYGYTF
TGCGCCAGCAGCAGTTCGTCGGTGATTAACTATGGCTACACCTTC
>TRBJ2-1|-|14|TRBV13|many
CASSPGTDYNEQFF
TGTGCCAGCAGCCCCGGGACCGATTACAATGAGCAGTTCTTC
>TRBJ2-7|-|13|TRBV30|-
CAWSSTRVPEQYF
TGTGCCTGGAGTTCAACCAGGGTTCCCGAGCAGTACTTC
>TRBJ1-6|-|17|TRBV5-6|-
CASSSTVLNPYNSPLHF
TGTGCCAGCAGCTCGACAGTATTGAATCCCTATAATTCACCCCTCCACTTT
>TRBJ1-1|-|13|TRBV29-1|-
CSVAPVLNTEAFF
TGCAGCGTTGCGCCTGTGCTGAACACTGAAGCTTTCTTT
>TRBJ1-2|-|14|TRBV28|-
CASSITQGNYGYTF
TGTGCCAGCAGTATAACGCAGGGTAACTATGGCTACACCTTC
>TRBJ1-5|TRBD1|19|TRBV6-2/TRBV6-3|few
CASSSRFDRGRLVNQPQHF
TGTGCCAGCAGTTCTAGATTCGACAGGGGCCGCTTGGTGAATCAGCCCCAGCATTTT
>TRBJ1-6|TRBD1|15|TRBV13|few
CASSSSQGNNSPLHF
TGTGCCAGCAGCTCCTCACAGGGGAATAATTCACCCCTCCACTTT
>TRBJ2-1|TRBD2|18|TRBV7-9|few
CASSPRVGTSGPYNEQFF
TGTGCCAGCAGCCCCAGGGTTGGGACTAGCGGGCCCTACAATGAGCAGTTCTTC
>TRBJ2-7|-|11|TRBV27|many
CASSSSNEQYF
TGTGCCAGCAGTTCCAGTAACGAGCAGTACTTC
>TRBJ2-7|TRBD2|15|TRBV7-8|many
CASSLSTSGGYEQYF
TGTGCCAGCAGCTTAAGTACGAGCGGGGGGTACGAGCAGTACTTC
>TRBJ1-2|-|13|TRBV13|-
CASSIQGAEGYTF
TGTGCCAGCAGCATTCAGGGCGCGGAGGGCTACACCTTC
>TRBJ2-5|-|12|TRBV27|few
CAAGLLDETQYF
TGTGCGGCGGGGTTGCTCGATGAGACCCAGTACTTC
>TRBJ2-5|-|16|TRBV7-9|few
CASSARDVRPGKTQYF
TGTGCCAGCAGCGCCCGGGACGTAAGGCCGGGGAAGACCCAGTACTTC
>TRBJ1-2|TRBD1|16|TRBV15|-
CATSRDRQGVVDGYTF
TGTGCCACCAGCAGAGATCGCCAGGGGGTAGTTGATGGCTACACCTTC
>TRBJ2-1|TRBD2|16|TRBV5-4|-
CASSPFNSGGEDEQFF
TGTGCCAGCAGCCCCTTTAATAGCGGGGGAGAAGATGAGCAGTTCTTC
>TRBJ2-3|-|14|TRBV29-1|-
CSVEAGDGTDTQYF
TGCAGCGTTGAGGCTGGGGATGGAACAGATACGCAGTATTTT
>TRBJ2-7|-|13|TRBV6-2/TRBV6-3|-
CARTYGSSYEQYF
TGTGCCAGGACCTATGGGAGCTCCTACGAGCAGTACTTC
>TRBJ2-5|-|14|TRBV20-1|few
CSARGTGGGETQYF
TGCAGTGCTAGAGGGACAGGAGGGGGAGAGACCCAGTACTTC
>TRBJ2-7|TRBD2|17|TRBV19|few
CASSPYPGTSASYEQYF
TGTGCCAGTAGTCCCTACCCCGGGACTAGCGCGTCCTACGAGCAGTACTTC
>TRBJ2-6|-|15|TRBV10-2|-
CASSPVRSGANVLTF
TGCGCCAGCAGTCCCGTACGTTCTGGGGCCAACGTCCTGACTTTC
>TRBJ1-6|-|13|TRBV20-1|-
CSATPNRNSPLHF
TGCAGTGCCACACCAAACAGAAATTCACCCCTCCACTTT
>TRBJ2-5|TRBD1|18|TRBV11-2|-
CASSLVPYGNRGEETQYF
TGTGCCAGCAGCTTAGTACCCTACGGGAACAGGGGGGAAGAGACCCAGTACTTC
>TRBJ1-4|-|11|TRBV6-1|-
CANSEGGVLFF
TGTGCCAACAGTGAGGGCGGGGTACTGTTTTTT
>TRBJ1-5|-|17|TRBV18|-
CASPPPSVGNTGQPQHF
TGTGCCAGCCCACCACCGTCGGTAGGGAATACGGGACAGCCCCAGCATTTT
>TRBJ1-2|-|16|TRBV11-2|-
CASSSPQGGRNYGYTF
TGTGCCAGCAGCTCCCCCCAAGGGGGGCGCAACTATGGCTACACCTTC
>TRBJ1-1|-|18|TRBV9|-
CASSVASGREDLNTEAFF
TGTGCCAGCAGCGTAGCCTCTGGGAGGGAGGACTTGAACACTGAAGCTTTCTTT
>TRBJ1-2|TRBD1|14|TRBV12-3/TRBV12-4|-
CAGSGTGEIYGYTF
TGTGCCGGCAGTGGGACAGGGGAGATTTATGGCTACACCTTC
>TRBJ2-7|TRBD2|19|TRBV4-1|once
CASSPKFPSGTSGSYKQYF
TGCGCCAGCAGCCCCAAGTTCCCCTCCGGGACTAGCGGCTCCTACAAGCAGTACTTC
>TRBJ1-1|-|13|TRBV6-6|few
CASSYRWNTEAFF
TGTGCCAGCAGTTACCGCTGGAACACTGAAGCTTTCTTT
>TRBJ2-7|-|15|TRBV6-6|-
CAGSPGAAVSYEQYF
TGTGCCGGCAGTCCAGGCGCCGCTGTTTCCTACGAGCAGTACTTC
>TRBJ2-3|-|12|TRBV20-1|few
CSARNAPDTQYF
TGCAGTGCTAGAAATGCGCCAGATACGCAGTATTTT
>TRBJ2-3|-|16|TRBV28|-
CASSLRGSRFTDTQYF
TGTGCCAGCAGTTTAAGGGGAAGCAGGTTTACGGATACGCAGTATTTT
>TRBJ2-5|-|15|TRBV11-3|few
CASSPGGDRAETQYF
TGTGCCAGCAGCCCGGGAGGGGACAGGGCAGAGACCCAGTACTTC
>TRBJ2-3|TRBD2|13|TRBV7-6|few
CASSEPGGDTQYF
TGTGCCAGCAGCGAGCCGGGGGGGGATACGCAGTATTTT
>TRBJ2-2|-|14|TRBV10-3|-
CAISETRNTGELFF
TGTGCCATCAGTGAGACCCGGAACACCGGGGAGCTGTTTTTT
>TRBJ2-1|-|16|TRBV20-1|many
CSARSLSGSSYNEQFF
TGCAGTGCTAGATCCCTTAGTGGTAGCTCCTACAATGAGCAGTTCTTC
>TRBJ2-7|TRBD2|14|TRBV13|few
CASRKREVTYEQYF
TGTGCCAGCAGAAAGCGGGAGGTCACCTACGAGCAGTACTTC
>TRBJ1-2|TRBD1|16|TRBV27|-
CASSTSQGAISYGYTF
TGTGCCAGCAGTACTTCACAGGGGGCGATTTCTTATGGCTACACCTTC
>TRBJ1-6|-|16|TRBV5-6|-
CASSSSRRTDNSPLHF
TGTGCCAGCAGCTCCTCGCGAAGGACAGATAATTCACCCCTCCACTTT
>TRBJ2-3|TRBD1|15|TRBV27|few
CASSLSGTGGDTQYF
TGTGCCAGCAGTTTATCCGGGACAGGGGGGGATACGCAGTATTTT
>TRBJ1-2|-|16|TRBV20-1|-
CSARDPGTVSNYGYTF
TGCAGTGCTAGAGATCCGGGGACCGTATCTAACTATGGCTACACCTTC
>TRBJ1-5|-|12|TRBV29-1|many
CSAAQSNQPQHF
TGCAGCGCGGCCCAAAGCAATCAGCCCCAGCATTTT
>TRBJ2-7|TRBD2|14|TRBV24-1|-
CAGLPGLAIHEQYF
TGTGCCGGTTTGCCGGGACTAGCGATTCACGAGCAGTACTTC